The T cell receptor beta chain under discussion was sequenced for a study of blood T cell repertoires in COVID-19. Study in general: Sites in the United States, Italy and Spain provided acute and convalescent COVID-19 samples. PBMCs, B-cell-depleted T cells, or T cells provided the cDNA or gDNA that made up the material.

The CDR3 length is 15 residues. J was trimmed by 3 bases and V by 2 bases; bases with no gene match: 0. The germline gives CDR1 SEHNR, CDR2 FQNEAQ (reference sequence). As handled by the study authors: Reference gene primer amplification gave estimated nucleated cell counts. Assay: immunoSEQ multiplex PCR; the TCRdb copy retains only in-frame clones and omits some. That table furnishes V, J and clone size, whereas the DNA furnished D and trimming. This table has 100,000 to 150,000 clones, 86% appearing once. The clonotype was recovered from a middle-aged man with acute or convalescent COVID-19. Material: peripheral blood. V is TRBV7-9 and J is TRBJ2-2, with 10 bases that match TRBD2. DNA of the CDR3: TGTGCCAGCAGCTTACTAGCGGGAGACACCGGGGAGCTGTTTTTT. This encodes CASSLLAGDTGELFF.